This paragraph covers one TCR beta chain sequence. Antigen unknown. A sample-barcoded 5' primer and a J-beta primer mix were used in a second PCR of about 6 to 11 cycles. Each of the samples gave a minimum of 3 million paired-end reads that contained CDR3. TCRdb reprocessed the 5' RACE reads with MiXCR, giving one entry per CDR3 protein. This table has approximately 690,000 distinct CDR3 sequences, around 54% appearing once. This specimen comes from a study of blood T cells in healthy people across ages. Points from the study as a whole: A roughly linear age-dependent decrease characterized TCR beta diversity per million T cells.

Healthy Caucasians from Russia aged about 6 to 100 served as donors. Each donor's blood draw was roughly 10 milliliters of peripheral blood. V shed 0 bases, J shed 8 bases, and the junction held 5 bases outside the gene matches. CDR3 size: 15 residues. Germline V CDR1 and CDR2: SGDLS, YYNGEE. V is TRBV9 and J is TRBJ2-3; 11 bases are shared with TRBD2. This clonotype was sampled from a man in his 60s in good health. Sequenced input: blood. This chain's CDR3 is CASSVVPSGGITQYF. CDR3 nucleotide sequence: TGTGCCAGCAGCGTAGTGCCTAGCGGGGGGATTACGCAGTATTTT.